This passage covers 6 T cell receptor beta chains from one sample sequenced in a study of T-cell reconstitution after alpha-beta-depleted transplantation in children. A TCRbeta library incorporating unique molecular identifiers was prepared. TCRdb ran MiXCR on the PCR reads and lists one entry per CDR3 protein. The sample holds around 380,000 distinct CDR3 sequences; about 11% are singletons and the top ten take roughly 5.1%. The material sequenced was PBMCs from the stem cell graft donor, taken from the stem cell graft. These receptors all come from a human donor who donated a stem cell graft to a child with acute myeloid leukemia.

This clonotype was detected only a few times. The V and J genes are TRBV18 and TRBJ2-7; tentatively, D is TRBD2 (5 bases). The V gene lost 0 bases and the J gene lost 0 bases, with 9 bases spanning the gap. The CDR3 runs to 15 residues. Germline V CDR1 and CDR2: KGHSH, LQKENI. The CDR3 protein is CASSPPSVHSYEQYF. CDR3 DNA sequence: TGTGCCAGCTCACCACCTAGCGTTCACTCCTACGAGCAGTACTTC. The full variable domain, in which reference TRBV18 and TRBJ2-7 provide the parts outside the CDR3, is NAGVMQNPRHLVRRRGQEARLRCSPMKGHSHVYWYRQLPEEGLKFMVYLQKENIIDESGMPKERFSAEFPKEGPSILRIQQVVRGDSAAYFCASSPPSVHSYEQYFGPGTRLTVT.

This chain joins TRBV20-1 and TRBJ2-1, with 12 bases identical to TRBD2. The CDR3 has 15 amino acids. The germline V gene encodes CDR1 DFQATT and CDR2 SNEGSKA (reference sequence). Trimming took 5 bases from V and 5 from J; bases not matched to a gene: 7. CDR3 in amino acids: CSALPGLAGHNEQFF. In nucleotides, the CDR3 is TGCAGTGCTTTACCGGGACTAGCGGGCCACAATGAGCAGTTCTTC.

The chain joins TRBV6-2 or TRBV6-3 to TRBJ2-1, with unresolved D. Trimming stripped 2 bases from V and 9 bases from J, with 8 bases between. CDR3 size: 12 residues. The germline CDR1 and CDR2 sequences are MNHEY and SVGEGT. CDR3 sequence reads: CASSYGRIEQFF. In DNA, the CDR3 is TGTGCCAGCAGTTACGGTAGGATTGAGCAGTTCTTC.

V is TRBV5-6 and J is TRBJ2-5; 7 nucleotides align to TRBD1. The CDR3 is made up of 14 amino acids. Losses at the gene ends were 5 bases for V and 5 bases for J; bases not matched to a gene: 9. Germline assignment: CDR1 SGHDT and CDR2 YYEEEE. In DNA form, the CDR3 reads TGTGCCAGCAGTTCAAGACAGGGTGTCGAGACCCAGTACTTC. Translation gives CASSSRQGVETQYF.

The rearrangement uses TRBV7-3 and TRBJ2-7, with a possible D match to TRBD1 (5 bases). Germline CDR1 and CDR2: SGHTA and FQGTGA. The CDR3 has 16 residues. Trimming took off 5 bases at V and 5 bases at J, with 22 bases between the two ends. This chain's CDR3 is CASSDPGVGAGNEQYF. The CDR3, as DNA: TGTGCCAGCAGCGACCCTGGGGTTGGCGCAGGGAACGAGCAGTACTTC.

A note on this clonotype: It is likely a read error, because the conserved phenylalanine at the end of the CDR3 is missing. The genes are TRBV7-8 and TRBJ1-4, with D hard to call. The germline gives CDR1 SGHVS, CDR2 FQNEAQ. Trimming removed 4 bases from V and 7 bases from J, with 25 bases in between. CDR3 length: 18 residues. The CDR3 DNA reads as TGTGCCAGCAGCTCCACCCGGAGGACCTCGTTCGTTTTTGAAAAACTGTTTTAT. It is translated as CASSSTRRTSFVFEKLFY.